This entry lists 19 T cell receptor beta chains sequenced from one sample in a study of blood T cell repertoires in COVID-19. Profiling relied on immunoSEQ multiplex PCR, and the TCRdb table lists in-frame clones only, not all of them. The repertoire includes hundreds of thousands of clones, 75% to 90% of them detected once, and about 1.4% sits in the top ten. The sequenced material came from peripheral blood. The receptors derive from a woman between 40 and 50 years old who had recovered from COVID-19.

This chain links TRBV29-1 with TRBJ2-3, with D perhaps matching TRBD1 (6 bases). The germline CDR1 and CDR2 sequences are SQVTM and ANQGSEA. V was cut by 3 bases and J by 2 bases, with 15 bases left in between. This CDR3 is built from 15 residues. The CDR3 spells CSVETPTGDTDTQYF. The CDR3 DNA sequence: TGCAGCGTTGAGACCCCGACAGGAGACACAGATACGCAGTATTTT.

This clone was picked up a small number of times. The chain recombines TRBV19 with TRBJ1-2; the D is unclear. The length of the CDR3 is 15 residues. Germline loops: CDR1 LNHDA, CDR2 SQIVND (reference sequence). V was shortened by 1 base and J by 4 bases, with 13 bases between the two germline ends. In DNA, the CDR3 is TGTGCCAGTAGTATAGGAGGGAACTACCGCTATGGCTACACCTTC. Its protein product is CASSIGGNYRYGYTF.

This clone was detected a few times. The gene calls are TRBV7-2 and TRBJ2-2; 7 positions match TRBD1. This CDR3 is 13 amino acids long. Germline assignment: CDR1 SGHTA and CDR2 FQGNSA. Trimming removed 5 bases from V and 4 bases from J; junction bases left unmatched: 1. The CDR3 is CASSGDSTGELFF. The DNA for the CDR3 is TGTGCCAGCAGCGGGGACAGCACCGGGGAGCTGTTTTTT.

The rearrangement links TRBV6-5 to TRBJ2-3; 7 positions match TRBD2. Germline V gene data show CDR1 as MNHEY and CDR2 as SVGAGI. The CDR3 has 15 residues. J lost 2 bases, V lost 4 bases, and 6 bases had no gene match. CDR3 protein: CASSWEGSYTDTQYF. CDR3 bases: TGTGCCAGCAGTTGGGAGGGGTCCTACACAGATACGCAGTATTTT.

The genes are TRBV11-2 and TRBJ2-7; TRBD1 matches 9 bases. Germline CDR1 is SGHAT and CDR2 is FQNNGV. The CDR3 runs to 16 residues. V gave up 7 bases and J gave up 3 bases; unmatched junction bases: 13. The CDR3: CASTYWAGQGHYEQYF. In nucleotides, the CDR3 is TGTGCCAGCACCTACTGGGCGGGACAGGGACACTACGAGCAGTACTTC. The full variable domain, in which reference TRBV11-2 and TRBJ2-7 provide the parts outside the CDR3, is EAGVAQSPRYKIIEKRQSVAFWCNPISGHATLYWYQQILGQGPKLLIQFQNNGVVDDSQLPKDRFSAERLKGVDSTLKIQPAKLEDSAVYLCASTYWAGQGHYEQYFGPGTRLTVT.

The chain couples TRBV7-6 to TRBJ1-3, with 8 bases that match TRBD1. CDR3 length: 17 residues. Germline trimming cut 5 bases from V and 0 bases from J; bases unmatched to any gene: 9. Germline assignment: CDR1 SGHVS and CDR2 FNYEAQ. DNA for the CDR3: TGTGCCAGCAGCCGAATCGGGACAGGATTCTCTGGAAACACCATATATTTT. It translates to CASSRIGTGFSGNTIYF.

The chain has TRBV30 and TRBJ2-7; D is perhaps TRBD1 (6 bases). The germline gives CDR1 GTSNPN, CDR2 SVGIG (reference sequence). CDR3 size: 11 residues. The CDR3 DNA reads TGTGCTCAGGGGACGTCCTACGAGCAGTACTTC. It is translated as CAQGTSYEQYF.

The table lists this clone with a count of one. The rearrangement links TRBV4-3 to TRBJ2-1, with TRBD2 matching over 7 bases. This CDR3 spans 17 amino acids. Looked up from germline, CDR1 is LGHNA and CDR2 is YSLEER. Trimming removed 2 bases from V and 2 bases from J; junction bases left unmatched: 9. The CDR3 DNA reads TGCGCCAGCAGCCAACAGTATCCGGCGGGGGCCTACAATGAGCAGTTCTTC. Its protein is CASSQQYPAGAYNEQFF.

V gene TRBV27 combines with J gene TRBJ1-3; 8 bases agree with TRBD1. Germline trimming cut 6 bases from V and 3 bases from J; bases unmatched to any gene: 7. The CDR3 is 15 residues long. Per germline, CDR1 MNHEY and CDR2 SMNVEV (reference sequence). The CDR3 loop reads CASSVGTGGGNTIYF. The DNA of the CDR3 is TGTGCCAGCAGCGTCGGGACAGGAGGTGGAAACACCATATATTTT.

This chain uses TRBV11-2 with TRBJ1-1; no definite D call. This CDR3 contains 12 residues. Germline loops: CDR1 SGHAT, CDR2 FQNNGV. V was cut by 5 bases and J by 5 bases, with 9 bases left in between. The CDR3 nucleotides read TGTGCCAGCAGCCCAGGCAGGACTGAAGCTTTCTTT. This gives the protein CASSPGRTEAFF.

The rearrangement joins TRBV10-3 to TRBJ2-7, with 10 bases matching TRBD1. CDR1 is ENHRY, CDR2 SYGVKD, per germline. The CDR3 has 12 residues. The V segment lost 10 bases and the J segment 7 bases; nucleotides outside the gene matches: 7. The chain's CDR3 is CATGQGEGEQYF. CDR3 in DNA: TGTGCCACCGGACAGGGGGAGGGAGAGCAGTACTTC.

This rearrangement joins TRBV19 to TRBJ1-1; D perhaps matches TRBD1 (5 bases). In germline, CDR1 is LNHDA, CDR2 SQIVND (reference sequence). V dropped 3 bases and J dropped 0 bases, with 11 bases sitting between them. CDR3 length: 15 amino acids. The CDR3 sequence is CASSILQGMNTEAFF. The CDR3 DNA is TGTGCCAGTAGTATCCTCCAGGGCATGAACACTGAAGCTTTCTTT.

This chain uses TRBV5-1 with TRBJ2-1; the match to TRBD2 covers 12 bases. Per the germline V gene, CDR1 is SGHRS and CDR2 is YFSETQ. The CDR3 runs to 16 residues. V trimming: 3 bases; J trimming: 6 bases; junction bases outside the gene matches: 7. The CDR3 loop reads CASSSPLAGGPNEQFF. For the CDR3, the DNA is TGCGCCAGCAGCTCACCCCTAGCGGGGGGGCCCAATGAGCAGTTCTTC. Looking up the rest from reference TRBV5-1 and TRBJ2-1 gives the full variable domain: KAGVTQTPRYLIKTRGQQVTLSCSPISGHRSVSWYQQTPGQGLQFLFEYFSETQRNKGNFPGRFSGRQFSNSRSEMNVSTLELGDSALYLCASSSPLAGGPNEQFFGPGTRLTVL.

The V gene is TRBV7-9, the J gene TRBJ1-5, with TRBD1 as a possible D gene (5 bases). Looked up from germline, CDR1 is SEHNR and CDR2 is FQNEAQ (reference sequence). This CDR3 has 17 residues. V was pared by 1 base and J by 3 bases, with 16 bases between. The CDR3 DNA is TGTGCCAGCAGCTTAGGTGCGGGGGGTCCCCCCAATCAGCCCCAGCATTTT. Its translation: CASSLGAGGPPNQPQHF. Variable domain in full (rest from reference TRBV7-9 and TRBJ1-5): DTGVSQNPRHKITKRGQNVTFRCDPISEHNRLYWYRQTLGQGPEFLTYFQNEAQLEKSRLLSDRFSAERPKGSFSTLEIQRTEQGDSAMYLCASSLGAGGPPNQPQHFGDGTRLSIL.

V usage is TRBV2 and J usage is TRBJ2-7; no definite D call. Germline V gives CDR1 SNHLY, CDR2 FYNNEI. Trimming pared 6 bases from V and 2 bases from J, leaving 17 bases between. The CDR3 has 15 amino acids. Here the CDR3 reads CASRDDISITYEQYF. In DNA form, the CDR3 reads TGTGCCAGCAGAGATGACATCTCAATCACCTACGAGCAGTACTTC.

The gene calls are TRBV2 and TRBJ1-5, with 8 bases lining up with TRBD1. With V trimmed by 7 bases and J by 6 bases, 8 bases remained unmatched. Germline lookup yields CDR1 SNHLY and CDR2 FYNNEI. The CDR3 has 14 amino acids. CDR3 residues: CASTWTGPTQPQHF. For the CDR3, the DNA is TGTGCCAGCACCTGGACAGGGCCTACTCAGCCCCAGCATTTT. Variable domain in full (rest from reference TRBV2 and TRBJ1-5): EPEVTQTPSHQVTQMGQEVILRCVPISNHLYFYWYRQILGQKVEFLVSFYNNEISEKSEIFDDQFSVERPDGSNFTLKIRSTKLEDSAMYFCASTWTGPTQPQHFGDGTRLSIL.

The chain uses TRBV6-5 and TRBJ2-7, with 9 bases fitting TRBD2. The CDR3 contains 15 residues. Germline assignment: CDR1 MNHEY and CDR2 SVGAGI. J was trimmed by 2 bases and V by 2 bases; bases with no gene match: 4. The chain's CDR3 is CASSYRGGVTYEQYF. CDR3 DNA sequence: TGTGCCAGCAGTTACCGCGGGGGGGTAACCTACGAGCAGTACTTC.

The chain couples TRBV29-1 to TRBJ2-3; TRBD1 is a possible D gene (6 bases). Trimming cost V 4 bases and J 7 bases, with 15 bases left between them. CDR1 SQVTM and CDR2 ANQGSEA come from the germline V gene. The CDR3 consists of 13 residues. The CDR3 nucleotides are TGCAGCGTTGTTCGAGACAGGCTCAATACGCAGTATTTT. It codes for CSVVRDRLNTQYF.

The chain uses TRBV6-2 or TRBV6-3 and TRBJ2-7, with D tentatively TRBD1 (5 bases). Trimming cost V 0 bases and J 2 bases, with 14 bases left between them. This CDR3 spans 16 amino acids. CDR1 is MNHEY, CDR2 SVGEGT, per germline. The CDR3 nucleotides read TGTGCCAGCAGTTACTCTTCAGGGCCCAGCGCCTACGAGCAGTACTTC. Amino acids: CASSYSSGPSAYEQYF.